This entry lists 9 T cell receptor beta chains sequenced from one sample in a study of beta chain features in type 1 diabetes (dated by TCRdb to the late 2010s). The paper as a whole reports these results and caveats: In all four CD4+ subsets, TCRB CDR3 length was moderately but significantly shorter in type 1 diabetes patients.

Library method: the immunoSEQ multiplex PCR assay. The entire isolated RNA was reverse transcribed using the High Capacity cDNA Reverse Transcription Kit, and thus expressed TCRB transcripts were sequenced. This is the immuneACCESS table as TCRdb keeps it, with only in-frame sequences that have V and J called. A part of the clones is gone; compared with another copy, unresolved V genes explain less than half, and the rest is unexplained. The sample records around 150,000 clones, around 8% of which are singletons. The ten biggest clones cover over 0.45% of the sample. These receptors lack a known antigen. The specimen sequenced was central memory CD4+ T cells from blood. The receptors originated from a woman aged 18-29 years with type 1 diabetes.

V gene TRBV6-5 combines with J gene TRBJ2-3, with D tentatively TRBD2 (5 bases). The CDR3 totals 12 residues. Germline V gene sequence: CDR1 MNHEY, CDR2 SVGAGI. V lost 7 bases and J lost 2, with 7 bases in between. The CDR3 reads CASKDYTDTQYF. The CDR3 DNA reads as TGTGCCAGCAAAGACTACACAGATACGCAGTATTTT.

J is TRBJ2-7 and V is TRBV5-4; D possibly corresponds to TRBD2 (6 bases). The CDR3 is made up of 14 amino acids. Germline assignment: CDR1 SGHNT and CDR2 YYREEE (reference sequence). Trimming cost V 4 bases and J 0 bases, with 11 bases left between them. The chain's CDR3 is CASSPPGDSYEQYF. In DNA form, the CDR3 reads TGTGCCAGCAGCCCCCCGGGGGACTCCTACGAGCAGTACTTC.

In this sample, this clone turned up a few times. The chain combines TRBV15 with TRBJ2-1, with 7 bases lining up with TRBD2. Germline lookup yields CDR1 LNHNV and CDR2 YYDKDF (reference sequence). V gave up 5 bases and J gave up 8 bases; unmatched junction bases: 9. The CDR3 extends over 14 amino acids. The CDR3 DNA reads as TGTGCCACCAGCCCCCGGCGGGAGCTTGATGAGCAGTTCTTC. Its protein is CATSPRRELDEQFF. The full variable domain, completed using reference TRBV15 and TRBJ2-1, is DAMVIQNPRYQVTQFGKPVTLSCSQTLNHNVMYWYQQKSSQAPKLLFHYYDKDFNNEADTPDNFQSRRPNTSFCFLDIRSPGLGDTAMYLCATSPRRELDEQFFGPGTRLTVL.

A few counts support this clone. The chain employs TRBV7-6 and TRBJ2-2; D is undetermined. This CDR3 contains 13 residues. Germline V lookup: CDR1 SGHVS, CDR2 FNYEAQ. The V and J ends lost 1 base and 6 bases respectively, with 6 bases between them. This chain's CDR3 is CASSLESAGELFF. The CDR3 coding sequence is TGTGCCAGCAGCTTAGAATCGGCCGGGGAGCTGTTTTTT.

This clone was recorded a few times. This chain links TRBV28 with TRBJ2-2, with 10 bases identical to TRBD2. The germline CDR1 and CDR2 sequences are MDHEN and SYDVKM. Trimming cost V 6 bases and J 5 bases; bases outside gene matches: 6. CDR3 length equals 15 residues. CDR3 amino acids: CASSPGLARTGELFF. Written as DNA, the CDR3 is TGTGCCAGCAGCCCGGGACTAGCGCGGACCGGGGAGCTGTTTTTT.

V and J are TRBV18 and TRBJ2-5; no clear D gene. The CDR3 runs to 13 residues. V gave up 4 bases and J gave up 0 bases, with 6 bases separating them. Germline V gene lookup returns CDR1 KGHSH and CDR2 LQKENI. The CDR3 sequence is CASSRQNQETQYF. CDR3 coding DNA: TGTGCCAGCTCACGACAAAACCAAGAGACCCAGTACTTC.

The rearrangement joins TRBV18 to TRBJ1-1; no clear D gene. Looked up from germline, CDR1 is KGHSH and CDR2 is LQKENI. Trimming left V 4 bases short and J 8 bases short, with 14 bases between. The CDR3 consists of 13 residues. The CDR3 nucleotides are TGTGCCAGCTCACGCGGAGAGGGCAGAGAAGCTTTCTTT. It specifies CASSRGEGREAFF.

This clone has a handful of counts. The chain is built from TRBV2 and TRBJ2-1, with 7 bases matching TRBD2. Trimming took 4 bases from V and 8 from J; bases not matched to a gene: 11. The CDR3 length is 15 residues. The germline V gene encodes CDR1 SNHLY and CDR2 FYNNEI. The CDR3 DNA follows: TGTGCCAGCAGTGTCGAGCGGGGCGCAGGTGATGAGCAGTTCTTC. Translating gives CASSVERGAGDEQFF. The full variable domain, rest sourced from reference TRBV2 and TRBJ2-1, is EPEVTQTPSHQVTQMGQEVILRCVPISNHLYFYWYRQILGQKVEFLVSFYNNEISEKSEIFDDQFSVERPDGSNFTLKIRSTKLEDSAMYFCASSVERGAGDEQFFGPGTRLTVL.

This clone was counted a few times. CDR3 in amino acids: CASSFKGGLAARTQYF. The CDR3, as DNA: TGTGCCAGCAGTTTTAAGGGTGGACTAGCGGCTAGGACCCAGTACTTC. The chain joins TRBV27 to TRBJ2-5, with 10 bases identical to TRBD2. Germline CDR1 reads MNHEY; CDR2 reads SMNVEV (reference sequence). V trimming: 3 bases; J trimming: 7 bases; junction bases outside the gene matches: 11. The CDR3 spans 16 residues.